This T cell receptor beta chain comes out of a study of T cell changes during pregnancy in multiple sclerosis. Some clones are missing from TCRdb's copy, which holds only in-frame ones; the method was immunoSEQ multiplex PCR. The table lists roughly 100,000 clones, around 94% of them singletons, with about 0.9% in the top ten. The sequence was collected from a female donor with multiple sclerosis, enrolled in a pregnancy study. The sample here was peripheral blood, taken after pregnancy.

The CDR3 spells CASSAGGRGLETQYF. In DNA form, the CDR3 reads TGTGCCAGCAGCGCCGGCGGCAGGGGGTTGGAGACCCAGTACTTC. The chain carries TRBV14 and TRBJ2-5, with 7 bases identical to TRBD1. This CDR3 is built from 15 residues. Trimming removed 5 bases from V and 5 bases from J; junction bases left unmatched: 11. Germline CDR1 and CDR2: SGHDN and FVKESK.